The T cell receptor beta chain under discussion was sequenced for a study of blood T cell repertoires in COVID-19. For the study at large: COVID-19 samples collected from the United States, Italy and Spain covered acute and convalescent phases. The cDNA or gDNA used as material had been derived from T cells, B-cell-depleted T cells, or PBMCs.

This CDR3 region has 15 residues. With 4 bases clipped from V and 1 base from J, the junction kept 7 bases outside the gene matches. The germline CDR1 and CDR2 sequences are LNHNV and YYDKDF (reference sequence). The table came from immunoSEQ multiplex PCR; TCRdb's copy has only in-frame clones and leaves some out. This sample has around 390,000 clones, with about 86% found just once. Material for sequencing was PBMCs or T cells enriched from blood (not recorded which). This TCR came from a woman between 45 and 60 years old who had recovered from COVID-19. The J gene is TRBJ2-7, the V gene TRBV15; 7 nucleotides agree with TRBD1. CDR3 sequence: CATSIRQGPSYEQYF. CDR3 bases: TGTGCCACCAGCATTCGACAGGGACCGTCCTACGAGCAGTACTTC. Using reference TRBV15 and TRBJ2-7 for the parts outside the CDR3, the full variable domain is DAMVIQNPRYQVTQFGKPVTLSCSQTLNHNVMYWYQQKSSQAPKLLFHYYDKDFNNEADTPDNFQSRRPNTSFCFLDIRSPGLGDTAMYLCATSIRQGPSYEQYFGPGTRLTVT.